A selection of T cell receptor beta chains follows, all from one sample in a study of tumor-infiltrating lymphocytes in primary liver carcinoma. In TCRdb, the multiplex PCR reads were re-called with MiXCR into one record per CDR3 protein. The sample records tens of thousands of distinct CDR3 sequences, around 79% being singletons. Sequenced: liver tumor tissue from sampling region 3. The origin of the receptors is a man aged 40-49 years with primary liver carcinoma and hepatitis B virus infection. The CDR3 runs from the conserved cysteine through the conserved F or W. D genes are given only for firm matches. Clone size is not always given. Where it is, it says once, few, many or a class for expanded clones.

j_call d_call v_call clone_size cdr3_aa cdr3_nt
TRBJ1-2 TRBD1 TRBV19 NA CASSPRTGANYGYTF TGTGCCAGTAGTCCCCGGACAGGGGCTAACTATGGCTACACCTTC
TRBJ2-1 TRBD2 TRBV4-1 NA CTSSQDMGLAVYNEQFF TGTACCAGCAGCCAAGATATGGGACTAGCAGTCTACAATGAGCAGTTCTTC
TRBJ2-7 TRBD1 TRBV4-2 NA CASSQDTRGRGERQYF TGTGCCAGCAGCCAAGATACCAGGGGGCGTGGCGAAAGGCAGTACTTC
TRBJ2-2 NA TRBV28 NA CASILAQTGEPFF NA
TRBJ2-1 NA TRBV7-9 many CASSSPNEQFF TGTGCCAGCAGCTCTCCAAATGAGCAGTTCTTC
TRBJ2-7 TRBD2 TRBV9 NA CASNPSSGVSYEQYF TGTGCCAGCAACCCCTCTAGCGGGGTCTCCTACGAGCAGTACTTC
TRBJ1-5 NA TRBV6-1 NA CASSERGLGNKPQHF TGTGCCAGCAGTGAACGAGGTCTTGGCAATAAGCCCCAGCACTTT
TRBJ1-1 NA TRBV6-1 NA CASSPTWKNTGAFF TGTGCCAGCAGTCCCACATGGAAGAACACTGGAGCTTTCTTT
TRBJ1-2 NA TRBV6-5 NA CASSKDKRYGCIF TGTGCCAGCAGTAAAGACAAGCGTTATGGCTGCATCTTC
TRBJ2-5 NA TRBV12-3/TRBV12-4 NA CACRGGGGLETQYF TGTGCCTGCAGGGGAGGAGGAGGATTAGAGACTCAGTACTTC
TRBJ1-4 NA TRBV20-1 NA CSTRGDQVEKLFF TGCAGTACTAGGGGTGATCAAGTCGAAAAACTGTTTTTT
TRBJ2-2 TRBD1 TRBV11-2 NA CAIGQGNTGDLFF TGTGCCATCGGACAGGGGAACACCGGGGACCTGTTTTTT
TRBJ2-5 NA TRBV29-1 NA CSVRIEGGESQYF TGCAGCGTTCGTATTGAGGGGGGAGAGTCTCAGTACTTC
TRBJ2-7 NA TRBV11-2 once CTSSLTDTTYEQYF TGTACCAGCAGCTTAACTGACACTACCTACGAGCAATACTTC
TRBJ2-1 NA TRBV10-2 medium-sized CASSLTTGSSYNEQFF TGCGCCAGCAGTCTCACTACCGGGAGCTCCTACAATGAGCAGTTCTTC
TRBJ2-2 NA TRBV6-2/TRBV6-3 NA CANRLGATGELFF TGTGCCAACAGGTTGGGGGCCACCGGGGAGCTCTTTTTT
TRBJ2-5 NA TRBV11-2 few CASSFGGSQETQYF TGTGCCAGCAGCTTCGGGGGCAGCCAAGAGACCCAGTACTTC
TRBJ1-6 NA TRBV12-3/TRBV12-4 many CASSLGGNSPLHF TGTGCCAGCAGTTTGGGGGGTAATTCACCCCTCCACTTT
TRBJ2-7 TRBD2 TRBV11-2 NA CVSGQYSGGGYEQYF TGTGTCAGCGGCCAATATTCGGGGGGGGGCTACGAGCAGTACTTC
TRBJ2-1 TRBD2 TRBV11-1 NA CASSLALPGLADSEQFF TGTGCCAGCAGCTTAGCCCTTCCAGGACTAGCGGACAGTGAGCAGTTCTTC
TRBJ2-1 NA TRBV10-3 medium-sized CAISESRAADEQFF TGTGCCATCAGTGAGTCTAGGGCGGCCGATGAGCAGTTCTTC
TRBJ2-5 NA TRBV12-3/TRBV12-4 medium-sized CASSRQETQYF TGTGCCAGCAGTAGGCAAGAGACCCAGTACTTC
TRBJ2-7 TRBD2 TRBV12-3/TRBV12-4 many CASGGLAGVFYEQYF TGTGCCAGCGGGGGACTAGCGGGAGTTTTCTACGAGCAGTACTTC
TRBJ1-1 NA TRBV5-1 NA CASTLGGNSTEAFF TGCGCCAGCACCTTGGGGGGAAACTCAACTGAAGCTTTCTTT
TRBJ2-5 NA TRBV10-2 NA CASNDSQVTQYF TGCGCCAGCAATGACAGCCAAGTGACCCAGTACTTC
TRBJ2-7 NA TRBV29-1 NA CSAGVLGAYEYYF TGCAGCGCCGGAGTCCTCGGCGCCTACGAGTACTACTTC
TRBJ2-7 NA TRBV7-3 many CASSYFRDLAYEQYF TGTGCCAGCAGCTACTTCCGGGACTTGGCCTACGAGCAGTACTTC
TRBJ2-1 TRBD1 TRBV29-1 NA CGGLPGQGMEEQFF TGCGGCGGATTACCGGGACAGGGGATGGAAGAGCAGTTCTTC
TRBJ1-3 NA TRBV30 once CTWSVENTLYF TGTACCTGGAGTGTCGAAAACACCTTATATTTT
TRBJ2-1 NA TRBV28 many CASLRYGGPNEQFF TGTGCCAGCCTTCGGTATGGAGGGCCCAATGAGCAGTTCTTC
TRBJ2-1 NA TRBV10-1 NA CASSNRSSYNEQFF TGCGCAAGTAGCAACAGAAGCTCCTACAATGAGCAGTTCTTC
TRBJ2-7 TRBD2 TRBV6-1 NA CVTLGLANHEQYF TGTGTCACCCTGGGACTAGCGAACCACGAGCAATACTTC
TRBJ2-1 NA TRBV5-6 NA CASSLVLTDELFF TGTGCCAGTAGCTTGGTACTAACCGATGAGCTGTTCTTC
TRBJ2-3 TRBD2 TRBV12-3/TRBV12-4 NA CASNPWLAASTDTQYF TGTGCCAGCAACCCCTGGCTAGCGGCTAGCACAGATACGCAGTATTTT
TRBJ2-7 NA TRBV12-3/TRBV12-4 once CDRRPTGEQEQYF TGTGACAGAAGGCCCACGGGGGAGCAAGAGCAGTACTTC
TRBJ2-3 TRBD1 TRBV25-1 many CASSEEDRPMDTQYF TGTGCCAGCAGTGAAGAGGACAGGCCCATGGATACGCAGTATTTT
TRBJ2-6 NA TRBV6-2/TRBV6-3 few CASSYYTGGTNVLTF TGTGCCAGTAGTTATTATACTGGGGGGACCAACGTCCTGACTTTC
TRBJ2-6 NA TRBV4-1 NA CASSQRYSANTIGANVLTF TGCGCCAGCAGCCAAAGGTATTCGGCGAACACGATCGGGGCCAACGTCCTGACTTTC
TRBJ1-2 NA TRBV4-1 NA CASSQLQGNYGYTF TGCGCCAGCAGCCAGTTACAGGGTAACTATGGCTACACCTTC
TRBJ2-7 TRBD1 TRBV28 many CASSFGDRGPGEYF TGTGCCAGCAGTTTTGGGGACAGGGGACCTGGGGAGTACTTC
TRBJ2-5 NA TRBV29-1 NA CSVERLNKDTQHF TGCAGCGTTGAGAGACTTAACAAAGATACCCAGCACTTC
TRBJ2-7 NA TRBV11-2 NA CVSSAGTRAYEQYF TGTGTCAGCAGCGCCGGGACAAGGGCCTACGAGCAGTACTTC
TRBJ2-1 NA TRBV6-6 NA CASRLSVHSSFNEQFF TGTGCCAGCAGGCTTAGCGTACATAGCTCCTTCAATGAGCAGTTCTTC
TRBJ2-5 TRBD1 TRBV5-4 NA CASSNERDRGQETQYF TGTGCCAGTAGCAACGAGCGGGACAGGGGACAAGAGACCCAGTACTTC
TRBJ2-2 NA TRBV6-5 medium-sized CASSYSNSGAGELFF TGTGCCAGCAGTTACTCGAATTCCGGGGCCGGGGAGCTGTTTTTT
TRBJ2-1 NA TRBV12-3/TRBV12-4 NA CASSWIADNEQFF TGTGCAAGCAGCTGGATAGCGGACAATGAGCAGTTCTTC
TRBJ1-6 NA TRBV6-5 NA CASRALYNSPLHF TGTGCCAGCAGGGCTTTGTATAATTCACCCCTCCACTTC
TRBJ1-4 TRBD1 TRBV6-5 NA CASSYRKGQGAPNEKPFF TGTGCCAGCAGTTACCGTAAGGGACAGGGGGCTCCTAATGAGAAACCGTTTTTT
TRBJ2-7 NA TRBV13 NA CNSILVSGEVYEQYF TGTAACAGCATCTTAGTCAGCGGCGAGGTTTACGAGCAGTACTTC
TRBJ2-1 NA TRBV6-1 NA CTSTRLDEQFF TGTACCAGCACTCGATTGGATGAGCAGTTCTTC
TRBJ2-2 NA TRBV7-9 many CASSGPIRGPGELFF TGTGCCAGCAGCGGCCCGATCCGGGGACCCGGGGAGCTGTTTTTT
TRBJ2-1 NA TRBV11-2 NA CTSSSTAGANEQFF TGTACCAGCAGCTCCACTGCAGGTGCTAATGAGCAGTTCTTC
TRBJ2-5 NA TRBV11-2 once CESRSRDSAHQETKYF TGTGAAAGCAGATCCCGGGACTCGGCCCACCAAGAGACCAAGTACTTC
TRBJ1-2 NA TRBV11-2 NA CASSLVIIGWQGPDGYTF TGTGCCAGCAGCTTGGTAATAATAGGGTGGCAAGGGCCGGATGGCTACACTTTC
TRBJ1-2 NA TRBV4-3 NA CASSAELEIYGYTF TGCGCCAGCAGCGCTGAGTTGGAGATCTATGGCTACACCTTC
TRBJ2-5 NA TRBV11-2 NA CVSSLVSGGSRQETQYF TGTGTCAGTAGCTTAGTCAGTGGGGGCAGTCGGCAAGAGACCCAGTATTTC
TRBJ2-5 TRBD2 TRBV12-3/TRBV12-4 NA CASSSGGGWEEAQYF TGTGCCAGCAGTAGTGGGGGGGGGTGGGAAGAGGCCCAGTACTTC